Presented here are 31 T cell receptor beta chains from one specimen sequenced in a study of T cells in Graves' hyperthyroidism and ophthalmopathy. The CDR3 regions of TCR beta were amplified from RNA transcripts. A set of HTBI primers served as the primers for a first-round RT-PCR of the TCR CDR3. TCRdb independently ran MiXCR on the multiplex PCR reads; one entry per CDR3 protein. The data show around 380,000 distinct CDR3 sequences, with 13% seen just once and less than 25% held by the top ten. Source material: blood. All receptors derive from a man aged 30-40 years with Graves' hyperthyroidism that later progressed to Graves' ophthalmopathy.

This clonotype has just a few counts. The chain employs TRBV20-1 and TRBJ2-7; D is unresolved. The CDR3 is made up of 12 amino acids. Germline loops: CDR1 DFQATT, CDR2 SNEGSKA (reference sequence). V was shortened by 0 bases and J by 2 bases, with 5 bases between the two germline ends. In DNA form, the CDR3 reads TGCAGTGCTAGAGATGGTCCCTACGAGCAGTACTTC. It encodes CSARDGPYEQYF.

A note on this clonotype: This may come from a read error, since a much larger clone is one base off. This likely comes from a read error, as the CDR3 has no conserved phenylalanine or tryptophan at its end. The chain employs TRBV18 and TRBJ1-5; TRBD1 agrees at 8 bases. CDR3 length: 13 amino acids. Trimming took 6 bases from V and 4 from J; bases not matched to a gene: 2. Germline values: CDR1 KGHSH, CDR2 LQKENI. CDR3 loop: CASSQGANQPQHC. DNA of the CDR3: TGTGCCAGCTCGCAGGGGGCGAATCAGCCCCAGCATTGT.

The chain carries TRBV7-3 and TRBJ2-7; D may correspond to TRBD1 or TRBD2 (5 bases each). The CDR3 runs to 14 residues. Per germline, CDR1 SGHTA and CDR2 FQGTGA. Trimming stripped 4 bases from V and 2 bases from J, with 12 bases between. The CDR3 region is CASSSGTAPYEQYF. Here the CDR3 DNA reads TGTGCCAGCAGCTCCGGGACGGCCCCCTACGAGCAGTACTTC. The variable domain in full, with the rest retrieved from reference TRBV7-3 and TRBJ2-7, is GAGVSQTPSNKVTEKGKYVELRCDPISGHTALYWYRQSLGQGPEFLIYFQGTGAADDSGLPNDRFFAVRPEGSVSTLKIQRTERGDSAVYLCASSSGTAPYEQYFGPGTRLTVT.

The rearrangement uses TRBV5-6 and TRBJ2-1; D is undetermined. Between the trimmed V and J ends, which lost 1 base and 6 bases, there was a span of 8 bases. CDR3 length: 13 amino acids. CDR1 and CDR2 from the germline V gene are SGHDT and YYEEEE. CDR3 sequence reads: CASSLNHLNEQFF. The CDR3 DNA is TGTGCCAGCAGCTTGAATCATCTCAATGAGCAGTTCTTC.

This clonotype was observed at least ten times. This chain connects TRBV12-3 or TRBV12-4 to TRBJ2-3; a possible D gene is TRBD2 (7 bases). Trimming stripped 5 bases from V and 6 bases from J, with 24 bases between. The CDR3 covers 17 residues. In nucleotides, the CDR3 is TGTGCCAGCAGTCTCAGGGTTGGGGCGGGGGCCCTGGATACGCAGTATTTT. This codes for CASSLRVGAGALDTQYF.

In its sample, this clonotype was seen a few times. The V gene is TRBV18, the J gene TRBJ2-3; D is ambiguous. The CDR3 totals 15 residues. The germline V gene has CDR1 KGHSH and CDR2 LQKENI. The V end lost 3 bases, the J end lost 1 base, and 11 bases lay between the germline ends. The CDR3 is CASSPRREGTDTQYF. CDR3 nucleotide sequence: TGTGCCAGCTCACCGCGAAGGGAAGGCACAGATACGCAGTATTTT.

This clonotype was recorded once. Since a much larger clone is just one base distant, this may be a read error. The chain recombines TRBV7-3 with TRBJ2-7, with D maybe TRBD2 (5 bases). V was trimmed by 9 bases and J by 4 bases, leaving 16 bases between them. In germline, CDR1 is SGHTA, CDR2 FQGTGA. The CDR3 is made up of 13 amino acids. The CDR3 spells CASHGLGGYEQYF. The CDR3 DNA follows: TGTGCCAGTCACGGACTCGGCGGTTACGAGCAGTACTTC.

In the case of this clonotype: A single base separates this from a much larger clone, so it may be a read error. For the CDR3, the DNA is TGTGCCAGCTCACCGGGGACTTTGAGAGATACGCAGTATTTT. This encodes CASSPGTLRDTQYF. The chain couples TRBV18 to TRBJ2-3; a weak D match, TRBD2 (6 bases). The CDR3 contains 14 residues. Germline values: CDR1 KGHSH, CDR2 LQKENI. The V end was cut by 3 bases, the J end by 5 bases, with 12 bases between.

This clonotype was counted at least ten times. The chain uses TRBV7-9 and TRBJ2-7, with 7 bases fitting TRBD1. Germline trimming cut 5 bases from V and 2 bases from J; bases unmatched to any gene: 6. Germline assignment: CDR1 SEHNR and CDR2 FQNEAQ (reference sequence). The CDR3 has 14 amino acids. In DNA form, the CDR3 reads TGTGCCAGCAGCGCGACAGGGAACCCCTACGAGCAGTACTTC. Protein: CASSATGNPYEQYF.

This clonotype was seen repeatedly, ten times or more. The rearrangement links TRBV5-1 to TRBJ1-4; 7 bases are a match to TRBD1. CDR1 SGHRS and CDR2 YFSETQ come from the germline V gene. Germline trimming cut 4 bases from V and 4 bases from J; bases unmatched to any gene: 4. CDR3 size: 14 residues. The CDR3 DNA reads as TGCGCCAGCAGCCAGGGGACAGTTAATGAAAAACTGTTTTTT. It translates to CASSQGTVNEKLFF.

The genes are TRBV4-1 and TRBJ1-1; D remains ambiguous. From germline, CDR1 is MGHRA and CDR2 YSYEKL. This CDR3 comprises 14 residues. The germline V and J ends were trimmed by 2 bases and 4 bases, with 11 bases remaining between them. The CDR3 region is CASSQSSRITEAFF. Here the CDR3 DNA reads TGCGCCAGCAGCCAAAGTTCTAGGATCACTGAAGCTTTCTTT.

In this sample, this clonotype turned up a few times. V gene TRBV19 combines with J gene TRBJ1-5, with a tentative D call TRBD1 (5 bases). CDR1 and CDR2 (germline): LNHDA, SQIVND (reference sequence). The length of the CDR3 is 15 residues. Trimming cost V 3 bases and J 0 bases, with 9 bases left between them. The CDR3 DNA follows: TGTGCCAGTAGTATGGGGGTCGGTAGCAATCAGCCCCAGCATTTT. Translation: CASSMGVGSNQPQHF.

This clonotype showed up many times. The J gene is TRBJ2-7, the V gene TRBV28, with D unresolved. The CDR3 covers 15 residues. The germline V gene has CDR1 MDHEN and CDR2 SYDVKM. The ends were cut back, 3 bases at V and 0 bases at J, with 12 bases in the middle. CDR3 residues: CASSFSRHLSYEQYF. As DNA, the CDR3 is TGTGCCAGCAGTTTCAGTAGACACCTCTCCTACGAGCAGTACTTC.

This clonotype was observed at least ten times. The rearrangement uses TRBV7-8 and TRBJ2-7; D call uncertain. The germline V and J ends were trimmed by 1 base and 1 base, with 14 bases remaining between them. Germline V gene lookup returns CDR1 SGHVS and CDR2 FQNEAQ. The CDR3 is 16 residues long. This chain's CDR3 is CASSLGIKSLSYEQYF. In DNA, the CDR3 is TGTGCCAGCAGCTTAGGAATCAAAAGCCTGTCCTACGAGCAGTACTTC. The entire variable domain, with the rest obtained from reference TRBV7-8 and TRBJ2-7, is as follows: GAGVSQSPRYKVAKRGQDVALRCDPISGHVSLFWYQQALGQGPEFLTYFQNEAQLDKSGLPSDRFFAERPEGSVSTLKIQRTQQEDSAVYLCASSLGIKSLSYEQYFGPGTRLTVT.

This clonotype has only a few counts. This sequence joins TRBV4-1 and TRBJ2-5; D gene uncertain. V was cut by 3 bases and J by 4 bases, with 18 bases left in between. The CDR3 spans 16 residues. Per germline, CDR1 MGHRA and CDR2 YSYEKL. CDR3 nucleotides: TGCGCCAGCAGCCAGGCCGGTTTCCTAATGGGAGAGACCCAGTACTTC. Protein product: CASSQAGFLMGETQYF.

This clonotype appeared a few times. The chain carries TRBV7-9 and TRBJ2-1, with D perhaps TRBD1 (5 bases). Trimming removed 4 bases at V and 0 bases at J, with 16 bases between. The CDR3 contains 17 residues. CDR1 SEHNR and CDR2 FQNEAQ come from the germline V gene (reference sequence). CDR3 region: CASSSLQGAPSYNEQFF. The CDR3 DNA follows: TGTGCCAGCAGCTCCCTCCAGGGTGCCCCCTCCTACAATGAGCAGTTCTTC.

This chain uses TRBV30 with TRBJ2-5; tentative D call: TRBD2 (6 bases). The germline V gene encodes CDR1 GTSNPN and CDR2 SVGIG (reference sequence). Trimming cost V 5 bases and J 0 bases, with 10 bases left between them. The CDR3 sequence is 13 residues long. CDR3 DNA: TGTGCCTGGGGAGGGGCGTACCAAGAGACCCAGTACTTC. Protein: CAWGGAYQETQYF.

Many counts were recorded for this clonotype. V and J are TRBV29-1 and TRBJ1-1, with D perhaps TRBD1 (5 bases). Germline V lookup: CDR1 SQVTM, CDR2 ANQGSEA. This CDR3 has 15 residues. Trimming cost V 0 bases and J 1 base, with 12 bases left between them. This chain's CDR3 is CSVEDAGAGNTEAFF. The CDR3 bases are TGCAGCGTTGAAGACGCCGGGGCGGGGAACACTGAAGCTTTCTTT.

This clonotype came up many times. The genes are TRBV6-1 and TRBJ2-7; tentatively, D is TRBD1 (6 bases). Germline V gene data show CDR1 as MNHNS and CDR2 as SASEGT. The CDR3 spans 13 residues. V was trimmed by 7 bases and J by 6 bases, leaving 16 bases between them. CDR3 bases: TGTGCCAGCAAAGAAGGGGAAGGGGGCGAGCAGTACTTC. As protein: CASKEGEGGEQYF.

This clonotype was detected only a few times. The chain uses TRBV30 and TRBJ2-7; D is unclear. Germline CDR1 reads GTSNPN; CDR2 reads SVGIG (reference sequence). The CDR3 runs 11 residues. Trimming left V 5 bases short and J 2 bases short, with 7 bases between. The CDR3 DNA reads TGTGCCTGGGCCCAGGCCTACGAGCAGTACTTC. Encoded protein: CAWAQAYEQYF.

This clonotype was seen at least ten times. The chain uses TRBV28 and TRBJ2-7; possibly TRBD2 for D (5 bases). CDR3 length: 13 amino acids. Trimming left V 2 bases short and J 3 bases short, with 8 bases between. The germline V gene encodes CDR1 MDHEN and CDR2 SYDVKM. The CDR3 bases are TGTGCCAGCAGTTTAGTGGGAGACTACGAGCAGTACTTC. Translating it yields CASSLVGDYEQYF.

In this sample, this clonotype turned up many times. This chain uses TRBV27 with TRBJ2-2; 9 bases line up with TRBD2. Germline CDR1 MNHEY, CDR2 SMNVEV (reference sequence). With 0 bases clipped from V and 3 bases from J, the junction kept 8 bases outside the gene matches. CDR3 size: 18 residues. As DNA, the CDR3 is TGTGCCAGCAGTTTATCTGTTTTGCGGGGGGGTGACACCGGGGAGCTGTTTTTT. This encodes CASSLSVLRGGDTGELFF.

Only one count was recorded for this clonotype. This may arise from a read error, as a much more abundant clone is one base away. This chain uses TRBV7-8 with TRBJ2-5, with 9 bases aligning to TRBD2. The CDR3 is made up of 14 amino acids. J gave up 7 bases and V 4 bases, and 7 bases lay outside the gene matches. Germline assignment: CDR1 SGHVS and CDR2 FQNEAQ. The DNA for the CDR3 is TGTGCCAGCAGCTCCGGGACTAGCCGAGGGACCCAGTACTTC. Protein sequence: CASSSGTSRGTQYF.

Ten or more counts support this clonotype. The V gene is TRBV28, the J gene TRBJ1-5; maybe TRBD1 (5 bases). The V end was cut by 4 bases, the J end by 5 bases, with 15 bases between. The V gene's germline CDR1 is MDHEN and CDR2 SYDVKM. The CDR3 sequence is 15 residues long. The CDR3 DNA reads TGTGCCAGCAGTTCGTTTATAGGAGGGGATCAGCCCCAGCATTTT. Amino acids: CASSSFIGGDQPQHF.

This clonotype came up many times. The chain uses TRBV27 and TRBJ1-2, with unresolved D. The ends were cut back, 5 bases at V and 4 bases at J, with 11 bases in the middle. The CDR3 length is 13 residues. The germline V gene encodes CDR1 MNHEY and CDR2 SMNVEV (reference sequence). The CDR3, as DNA: TGTGCCAGCAGTCTCCGACCGTCCTATGGCTACACCTTC. This sequence encodes CASSLRPSYGYTF.

This clonotype was counted between two and nine times. The chain uses TRBV7-8 and TRBJ2-1; 8 positions agree with TRBD1. The length of the CDR3 is 16 residues. Trimming cost V 2 bases and J 4 bases; bases outside gene matches: 7. Germline CDR1 reads SGHVS; CDR2 reads FQNEAQ. This CDR3 reads CASSLRAGQGYNEQFF. The CDR3 DNA is TGTGCCAGCAGCTTAAGGGCAGGACAGGGTTACAATGAGCAGTTCTTC.

This clonotype was picked up many times. This chain joins TRBV20-1 and TRBJ1-2; 10 positions agree with TRBD1. The CDR3 runs 13 residues. The trim removed 5 bases at V and 4 bases at J, leaving 4 bases unmatched. Germline loops: CDR1 DFQATT, CDR2 SNEGSKA (reference sequence). CDR3 protein: CSAGQGGSYGYTF. Here the CDR3 DNA reads TGCAGTGCTGGACAGGGGGGTAGCTATGGCTACACCTTC.

This clonotype appeared many times. DNA of the CDR3: TGTGCCAGCAGCTTAGGTGCCAGGGAGATCTATGGCTACACCTTC. Residues: CASSLGAREIYGYTF. The chain has TRBV7-2 and TRBJ1-2; D is possibly TRBD1 (5 bases). In germline, CDR1 is SGHTA, CDR2 FQGNSA. The germline V and J ends were trimmed by 1 base and 4 bases, with 13 bases remaining between them. The CDR3 runs 15 residues.

The chain is built from TRBV20-1 and TRBJ2-7; D perhaps matches TRBD1 (5 bases). V lost 1 base, J lost 2 bases, and 9 bases lay in between. Germline loops: CDR1 DFQATT, CDR2 SNEGSKA (reference sequence). There are 13 residues in the CDR3. CDR3 coding DNA: TGCAGTGCTAGAGGACAGCTCACCTACGAGCAGTACTTC. Amino acid sequence: CSARGQLTYEQYF.

The sample holds a few counts of this clonotype. The rearrangement links TRBV5-6 to TRBJ2-3, with 14 bases matching TRBD2. Per the germline V gene, CDR1 is SGHDT and CDR2 is YYEEEE. This CDR3 contains 16 residues. The trim removed 3 bases at V and 2 bases at J, leaving 2 bases unmatched. The CDR3 reads CASSWGLAGDTDTQYF. CDR3 nucleotide sequence: TGTGCCAGCAGCTGGGGACTAGCGGGGGACACAGATACGCAGTATTTT.

Ten or more counts support this clonotype. The V gene is TRBV2, the J gene TRBJ1-5; D possibly corresponds to TRBD1 (5 bases). The CDR3 runs 14 residues. Germline V lookup: CDR1 SNHLY, CDR2 FYNNEI. With 1 base removed from V and 4 bases from J, the gap between germline ends came to 8 bases. Here the CDR3 reads CASSEGQRNQPQHF. CDR3 nucleotides: TGTGCCAGCAGTGAAGGACAGCGTAATCAGCCCCAGCATTTT.